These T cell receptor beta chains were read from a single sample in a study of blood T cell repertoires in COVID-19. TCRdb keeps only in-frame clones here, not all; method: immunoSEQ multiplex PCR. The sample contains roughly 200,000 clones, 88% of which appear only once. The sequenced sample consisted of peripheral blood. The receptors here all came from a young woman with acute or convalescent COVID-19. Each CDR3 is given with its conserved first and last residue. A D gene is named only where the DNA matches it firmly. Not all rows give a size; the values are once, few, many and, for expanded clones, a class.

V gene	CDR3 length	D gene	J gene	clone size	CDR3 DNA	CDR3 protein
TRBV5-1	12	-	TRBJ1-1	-	TGCGCCAGCAGCTTGGGGGCAGGTGAAGCTTTCTTT	CASSLGAGEAFF
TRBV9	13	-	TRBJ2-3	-	TGTGCCAGCAGCGTAGCGGTGACAGATACGCAGTATTTT	CASSVAVTDTQYF
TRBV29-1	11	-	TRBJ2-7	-	TGCAGCGTTGGCCGAGGGCACGAGCAGTACTTC	CSVGRGHEQYF
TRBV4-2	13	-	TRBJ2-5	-	TGTGCCAGCAGCCAAGATAGTAGAGAGACCCAGTACTTC	CASSQDSRETQYF
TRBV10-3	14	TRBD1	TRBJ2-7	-	TGTGCCATCCGGGGGACAGGGGGCGCGGGGGAGCAGTACTTC	CAIRGTGGAGEQYF
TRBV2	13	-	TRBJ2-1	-	TGTGCCAGCAGTGAAACTACACGCTATGAGCAGTTCTTC	CASSETTRYEQFF
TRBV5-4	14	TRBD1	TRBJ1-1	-	TGTGCCAGCAGGGCAGGGGGAATGAACACTGAAGCTTTCTTT	CASRAGGMNTEAFF
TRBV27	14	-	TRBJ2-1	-	TGTGCCAGCAGTCCCGGGACTCACCTGTCTGAGCAGTTCTTC	CASSPGTHLSEQFF
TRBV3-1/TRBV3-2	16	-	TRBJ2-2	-	-	CASSRGPGQYVGELFF
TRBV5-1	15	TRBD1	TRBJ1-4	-	TGCGCCAGCAGCTTGGTTTGGGACAGGGGTGAAAAACTGTTTTTT	CASSLVWDRGEKLFF
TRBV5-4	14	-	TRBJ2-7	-	TGTGCCAGCAGCTCAGGGCTAGACACCTACGAGCAGTACTTC	CASSSGLDTYEQYF
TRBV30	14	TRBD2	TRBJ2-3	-	TGTGCCTGGAGGGAGCGGGAGAGGACAGATACGCAGTATTTT	CAWRERERTDTQYF
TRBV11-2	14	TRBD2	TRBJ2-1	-	TGTGCCAGCAGCCCTAGCGGGAGGGACAATGAGCAGTTCTTC	CASSPSGRDNEQFF
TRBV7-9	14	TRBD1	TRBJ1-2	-	TGTGCCAGCAGCTTAGTTCCAGGGGGCTATGGCTACACCTTC	CASSLVPGGYGYTF
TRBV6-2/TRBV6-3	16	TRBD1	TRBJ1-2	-	TGTGCCAGCAGTTACGGTGCGACAGGGTTTGGCTATGGCTACACCTTC	CASSYGATGFGYGYTF
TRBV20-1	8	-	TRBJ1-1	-	TGCAGTGCTACAGAAGCTTTCTTT	CSATEAFF
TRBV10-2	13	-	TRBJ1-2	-	TGCGCCAGCAGTGAGTCGAGAGGGCAAGTATACACCTTC	CASSESRGQVYTF
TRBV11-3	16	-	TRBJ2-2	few	TGTGCCAGCAGCTTCCGGGGAGACGTAGGTACCGGGGAGCTGTTTTTT	CASSFRGDVGTGELFF
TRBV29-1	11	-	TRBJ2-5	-	TGCAGCGCCATTAGGAGAGAGACCCAGTACTTC	CSAIRRETQYF
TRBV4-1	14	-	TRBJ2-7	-	TGCGCCAGCAGCCAAGAGGCTCTCTCCTACGAGCAGTACTTC	CASSQEALSYEQYF
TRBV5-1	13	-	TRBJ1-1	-	TGCGCCAGCAGCTTCAGCGACGATACTGAAGCTTTCTTT	CASSFSDDTEAFF
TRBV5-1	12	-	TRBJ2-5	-	TGCGCCAGCAGCTTGTCTGAGGGGGCCCAGTACTTC	CASSLSEGAQYF
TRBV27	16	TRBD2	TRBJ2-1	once	TGTGCCAGCAGTTTATCGAGAGTCCCGCGGGAGGGTGAGCAGTTCTTC	CASSLSRVPREGEQFF
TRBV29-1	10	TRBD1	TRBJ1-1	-	TGCAGCGGCATGGACAGGGAGGCTTTCTTT	CSGMDREAFF